A selection of T cell receptor beta chains follows, all from one sample in a study of spatial heterogeneity in lung cancer. TCRdb recomputed calls from the 5' RACE reads with MiXCR, one row per CDR3 protein. The table lists about 61,000 distinct CDR3 sequences, roughly 5.9% of them singletons. This material consisted of PBMCs, taken at surgery. The receptors shown here come from a female donor with early-stage non-small cell lung cancer. CDR3s include the opening cysteine and the closing phenylalanine or tryptophan. The D gene is left open where the match is weak. Where a row states a size, it is once, few, many or the class of an expanded clone; other rows omit it.

>TRBD2|many|TRBV12-3/TRBV12-4|TRBJ2-7
CASRSSGTSYEQYF
TGTGCCAGCAGGTCTAGCGGGACCTCCTACGAGCAGTACTTC
>.|many|TRBV20-1|TRBJ2-7
CSARDEGHWNYEQYF
TGCAGTGCTAGAGATGAGGGACACTGGAACTACGAGCAGTACTTC
>TRBD1|.|TRBV27|TRBJ2-7
CASSVNYGTGDSYEQYF
TGTGCCAGCAGTGTAAATTACGGGACAGGGGACTCCTACGAGCAGTACTTC
>.|many|TRBV12-3/TRBV12-4|TRBJ1-5
CASSSDLSQPQHF
TGTGCCAGCAGTTCCGACCTTAGTCAGCCCCAGCATTTT
>TRBD2|many|TRBV4-1|TRBJ2-2
CASSQDPTSGRFAGELFF
TGCGCCAGCAGCCAAGATCCGACTAGCGGGAGATTTGCCGGGGAGCTGTTTTTT
>.|few|TRBV5-1|TRBJ2-3
CASSLGQADTQYF
TGCGCCAGCAGCTTGGGACAGGCAGATACGCAGTATTTT
>TRBD1|few|TRBV3-1|TRBJ1-2
CASSLGQGAYGYTF
TGTGCCAGCAGCCTGGGACAGGGTGCTTATGGCTACACCTTC
>.|few|TRBV28|TRBJ1-4
CASSYHPRQEGNEKLFF
TGTGCCAGCAGTTACCATCCCAGACAGGAAGGGAATGAAAAACTGTTTTTT
>.|few|TRBV13|TRBJ1-1
CASSLDRARAFF
TGTGCCAGCAGCTTAGACAGGGCTAGAGCTTTCTTT
>.|.|TRBV5-6|TRBJ1-6
CASSLGGGVHNSPLHF
TGTGCCAGCAGCTTAGGTGGAGGCGTTCATAATTCACCCCTCCACTTT
>TRBD1|few|TRBV6-2/TRBV6-3|TRBJ1-2
CASSRRDRGNYGYTF
TGTGCCAGCAGTCGCCGGGACAGGGGTAACTATGGCTACACCTTC
>.|.|TRBV11-1|TRBJ2-1
CASSQGGAYNEQFF
TGTGCCAGCAGCCAGGGGGGGGCCTACAATGAGCAGTTCTTC
>.|few|TRBV20-1|TRBJ1-2
CSARLNSDWRYGYTF
TGCAGTGCTAGATTGAACTCGGACTGGCGCTATGGCTACACCTTC
>.|many|TRBV19|TRBJ2-1
CASSPGLRPNEQFF
TGTGCCAGTAGTCCGGGACTCCGACCCAATGAGCAGTTCTTC
>.|few|TRBV28|TRBJ1-6
CASSLNQAISPLHF
TGTGCCAGCAGTTTAAATCAGGCCATTTCACCCCTCCACTTT
>.|few|TRBV3-1|TRBJ2-7
CASSQVRGSVREQYF
TGTGCCAGCAGCCAAGTTCGAGGGAGCGTTCGCGAGCAGTACTTC
>.|.|TRBV7-2|TRBJ2-3
CASSLLGYTDTQYF
TGTGCCAGCAGCTTATTGGGGTACACAGATACGCAGTATTTT
>.|many|TRBV29-1|TRBJ1-1
CSVERGQNTEAFF
TGCAGCGTTGAAAGGGGACAGAACACTGAAGCTTTCTTT
>.|many|TRBV20-1|TRBJ2-3
CSARPPSQAEYF
TGCAGTGCTAGACCCCCCAGTCAAGCAGAGTATTTT
>.|few|TRBV20-1|TRBJ2-3
CSARDAQSTDTQYF
TGCAGTGCTAGAGATGCCCAGTCCACAGATACGCAGTATTTT
>.|few|TRBV6-5|TRBJ1-2
CASSYSKQSTGGYTF
TGTGCCAGCAGTTACTCGAAACAGTCAACGGGAGGCTACACCTTC
>.|many|TRBV28|TRBJ1-4
CASSWINEKLFF
TGTGCCAGCAGCTGGATTAATGAAAAACTGTTTTTT
>.|.|TRBV19|TRBJ2-2
CASNWEGRGTGELFF
TGTGCCAGTAACTGGGAAGGGAGAGGCACCGGGGAGCTGTTTTTT
>.|many|TRBV28|TRBJ1-1
CASSLYGSKSTEAFF
TGTGCCAGCAGTTTATATGGCAGTAAGAGCACTGAAGCTTTCTTT
>TRBD2|many|TRBV20-1|TRBJ2-5
CSAWKRLAGDLRKETQYF
TGCAGTGCTTGGAAAAGACTAGCGGGAGATTTACGCAAAGAGACCCAGTACTTC